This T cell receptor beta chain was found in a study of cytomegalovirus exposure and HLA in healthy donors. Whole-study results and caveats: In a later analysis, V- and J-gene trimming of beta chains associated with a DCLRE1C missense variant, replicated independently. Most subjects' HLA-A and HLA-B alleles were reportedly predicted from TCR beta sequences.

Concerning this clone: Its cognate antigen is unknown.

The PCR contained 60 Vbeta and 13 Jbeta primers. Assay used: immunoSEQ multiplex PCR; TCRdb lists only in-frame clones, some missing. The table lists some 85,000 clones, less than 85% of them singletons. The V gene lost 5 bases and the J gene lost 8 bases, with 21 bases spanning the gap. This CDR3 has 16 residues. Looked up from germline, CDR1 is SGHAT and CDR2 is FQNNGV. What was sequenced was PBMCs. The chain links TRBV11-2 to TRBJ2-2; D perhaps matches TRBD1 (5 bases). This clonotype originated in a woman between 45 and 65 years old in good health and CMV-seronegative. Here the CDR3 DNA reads TGTGCCAGCAGCCCCTTTGCAGGGAAGGAATTTGGGGAGCTGTTTTTT. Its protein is CASSPFAGKEFGELFF.